This TCR beta chain was identified in a study of blood T cell repertoires in COVID-19. In the authors' workflow: Using reference gene primer amplification, nucleated cell counts were estimated. The table came from immunoSEQ multiplex PCR; TCRdb's copy has only in-frame clones and leaves some out. V, J and clone size are taken as reported in that table, and D and trimming were inferred from the DNA itself. The sample consists of tens of thousands of clones, around four fifths of them appearing once. The TCR comes from a man aged 40-49 years with acute or convalescent COVID-19. The specimen sequenced was peripheral blood.

This chain's CDR3 is CASSRIIPGQGSYGYTF. The DNA for the CDR3 is TGCGCCAGCAGCAGGATCATCCCGGGTCAGGGGTCTTATGGCTACACCTTC. The rearrangement uses TRBV5-1 and TRBJ1-2; TRBD1 is a possible D gene (6 bases). V lost 4 bases to trimming and J lost 5 bases, with 24 bases between them. CDR3 length: 17 amino acids. CDR1 and CDR2 from the germline V gene are SGHRS and YFSETQ.